This TCR beta chain emerged from a study of blood T cell repertoires in COVID-19. Overall study: Sample material is recorded as cDNA or gDNA derived from T cells, B-cell-depleted T cells, or PBMCs.

Enrollees, roughly 18 to 89 years old, lived in around 23 US areas. Within the 2 weeks before study entry, each person in the exposed group met a COVID-19 case. Authors' data handling: Counts of nucleated cells, estimated from reference gene primer amplification, were obtained. Produced via immunoSEQ multiplex PCR; TCRdb's table is partial and in-frame only. V, J and clone size are those of that table, while D and trimming were read from the DNA. Here the sample spans approximately 310,000 clones, roughly 85% being singletons. This CDR3 spans 14 amino acids. In germline, CDR1 is SGDLS, CDR2 YYNGEE. Trimming pared 5 bases from V and 1 base from J, leaving 10 bases between.

The sample comprised PBMCs or T cells enriched from blood (not recorded which). The V call is TRBV9, the J call TRBJ1-3; weak D call: TRBD1 (5 bases). The TCR comes from a woman in her twenties or thirties who had been exposed to COVID-19. The CDR3 DNA sequence: TGTGCCAGCAGTAATCAGGGATCTGGAAACACCATATATTTT. Amino acid sequence: CASSNQGSGNTIYF.